This T cell receptor (beta chain) is from a study of vaccination effects on CD4 cells after COVID-19. Antigen-specific CD4+ T cells were expanded (with viral peptide pools) by the ViraFEST assay ahead of sequencing. Isolating CD4+ T cells followed roughly ten days of culture. None of these healthy vaccinees had been infected with SARS-CoV-2 before vaccination. PBMC cultures contained 2 million or so cells per well, approximately 9.2 IU/ml IL-2 and 10 ug/ml peptides. Findings of the study overall: Within healthy vaccinees, only 1 of 255 vaccine-induced clones displayed cross-reactivity with common cold coronaviruses.

Concerning this clone: Its antigen is currently unknown.

Produced via immunoSEQ multiplex PCR; TCRdb's table is partial and in-frame only. The sample includes 30,000 to 45,000 clones, about three fifths seen only once; the top ten take about 15%. The sample was CD4+ T cells from PBMCs cultured with HCoV-OC43 spike peptides, taken before COVID-19 vaccination. Subset noted: HCoV-OC43 spike overlapping peptide pool stimulation. The TCR was taken from a human donor who received a COVID-19 vaccine.

The CDR3, as DNA: TGTGCCAGCTCACCACTGGGGACAGGCTCCTACAATGAGCAGTTCTTC. Amino acid sequence: CASSPLGTGSYNEQFF. This chain links TRBV18 with TRBJ2-1; 8 bases are shared with TRBD1. The CDR3 is 16 amino acids. V shed 1 base, J shed 0 bases, and the junction held 2 bases outside the gene matches. Germline CDR1 is KGHSH and CDR2 is LQKENI. Using reference TRBV18 and TRBJ2-1 for the parts outside the CDR3, the full variable domain is NAGVMQNPRHLVRRRGQEARLRCSPMKGHSHVYWYRQLPEEGLKFMVYLQKENIIDESGMPKERFSAEFPKEGPSILRIQQVVRGDSAAYFCASSPLGTGSYNEQFFGPGTRLTVL.